A single sample gave rise to the 32 T cell receptor beta chains below, sequenced in a study of OX40 agonist ivuxolimab in advanced cancers. The library was made by the immunoSEQ multiplex PCR assay. TCRdb limited this immuneACCESS table to in-frame rearrangements with V and J called. A share of clones is missing; checked studies link under half to unresolved V genes, and the rest is unexplained. The sample includes tens of thousands of clones, with around nine tenths observed a single time. Together, the top ten hold approximately 2% of the sample. Sequencing was performed on CD4+ or CD8+ T cells sorted from blood, taken in a trial of the OX40 agonist ivuxolimab. The receptors derive from an adult with an advanced solid tumor such as melanoma, head and neck, liver or kidney cancer.

The chain combines TRBV9 with TRBJ2-3, with 13 positions matching TRBD2. Germline V gives CDR1 SGDLS, CDR2 YYNGEE. This CDR3 region has 16 residues. V lost 4 bases, J lost 6 bases, and 8 bases stayed unmatched. The CDR3 nucleotides are TGTGCCAGCAGCTCCGGGACTAGCGGGAATACGGATACGCAGTATTTT. Translation: CASSSGTSGNTDTQYF.

This sequence joins TRBV5-1 and TRBJ2-7, with 9 bases identical to TRBD1. V shed 5 bases, J shed 5 bases, and the junction held 11 bases outside the gene matches. CDR1 is SGHRS, CDR2 YFSETQ, per germline. CDR3 size: 15 residues. CDR3 nucleotides: TGCGCCAGCAGTTCCGGGACAGGGATCATCAACGAGCAGTACTTC. As protein: CASSSGTGIINEQYF.

The chain recombines TRBV19 with TRBJ2-1, with TRBD2 matching over 9 bases. The CDR3 is 16 amino acids. V was clipped by 7 bases and J by 9 bases; unmatched bases: 16. Germline loops: CDR1 LNHDA, CDR2 SQIVND (reference sequence). For the CDR3, the DNA is TGTGCCAGTACCGCTTATAGCGGGAGCCTAGGTGTTGAGCAGTTCTTC. It is translated as CASTAYSGSLGVEQFF.

The chain uses TRBV7-7 and TRBJ2-5; the D call may be TRBD1 or TRBD2 (5 bases each). This CDR3 comprises 16 residues. The germline CDR1 and CDR2 sequences are SSHAT and FNYEAQ (reference sequence). Trimming took 1 base from V and 5 from J, leaving 17 bases between them. In nucleotides, the CDR3 is TGTGCCAGCAGCTTAGGGGGGATCACAACTGACGAGACCCAGTACTTC. Residues: CASSLGGITTDETQYF.

The chain carries TRBV18 and TRBJ1-5; 8 nucleotides match TRBD1. The CDR3 is 15 residues long. Unmatched junction bases numbered 4, after V lost 5 bases and J lost 1 base. The germline V gene encodes CDR1 KGHSH and CDR2 LQKENI. The CDR3 region is CASSSTGGSNQPQHF. Written as DNA, the CDR3 is TGTGCCAGCTCATCCACAGGGGGGAGCAATCAGCCCCAGCATTTT.

The rearrangement uses TRBV7-9 and TRBJ2-3, with TRBD2 matching 8 bases. CDR1 is SEHNR and CDR2 is FQNEAQ in the germline V gene (reference sequence). This CDR3 comprises 15 residues. J gave up 0 bases and V 5 bases, and 4 bases lay outside the gene matches. CDR3 nucleotides: TGTGCCAGCAGCCGGGAGGGCCACAGCACAGATACGCAGTATTTT. It yields the protein CASSREGHSTDTQYF.

The genes are TRBV25-1 and TRBJ1-2; D is perhaps TRBD1 (6 bases). V lost 2 bases and J 0 bases, leaving 16 bases between the germline ends. The CDR3 has 17 residues. Germline CDR1 reads MGHDK; CDR2 reads SYGVNS. The chain's CDR3 is CASSEGWEAGANYGYTF. The CDR3 nucleotides are TGTGCCAGCAGTGAAGGTTGGGAGGCAGGGGCTAACTATGGCTACACCTTC.

This chain links TRBV4-1 with TRBJ2-5; TRBD2 aligns across 8 bases. The CDR3 runs to 15 residues. Germline V gene data show CDR1 as MGHRA and CDR2 as YSYEKL. Unmatched junction bases numbered 6, after V lost 0 bases and J lost 6 bases. CDR3 DNA: TGCGCCAGCAGCCAAGAGTCGGGGGGGGGAAAGACCCAGTACTTC. Residues: CASSQESGGGKTQYF.

As concerns this clone: Mismatch with germline at one junction end may stem from a read error. The CDR3 DNA is TGTGCCAGCAGTGCCGATAAGCAGTATTTT. This encodes CASSADKQYF. The rearrangement uses TRBV6-4 and TRBJ2-3; no reliable D call. The germline V gene encodes CDR1 MRHNA and CDR2 SNTAGT. This CDR3 is built from 10 residues.

This chain uses TRBV6-5 with TRBJ2-3; 8 positions agree with TRBD2. The CDR3 spans 16 residues. Trimming took 2 bases from V and 0 from J; bases not matched to a gene: 4. Germline V gives CDR1 MNHEY, CDR2 SVGAGI. CDR3 sequence (DNA): TGTGCCAGCAGTTACGGCGGCGGGGGGAGCACAGATACGCAGTATTTT. Its protein product is CASSYGGGGSTDTQYF.

CDR3 coding DNA: TGTGCCAGCAGCTTAGATCGGGGAGGCGGCTATGGCTACACCTTC. Encoded protein: CASSLDRGGGYGYTF. This sequence joins TRBV7-2 and TRBJ1-2; D not resolved. Between the trimmed V and J ends, which lost 1 base and 4 bases, there was a span of 13 bases. CDR3 length equals 15 residues. CDR1 SGHTA and CDR2 FQGNSA come from the germline V gene.

The gene calls are TRBV2 and TRBJ1-2; D may be TRBD1 (6 bases). The CDR3 consists of 15 residues. V was trimmed by 6 bases and J by 8 bases, leaving 22 bases between them. CDR1 is SNHLY, CDR2 FYNNEI, per germline. CDR3 sequence (DNA): TGTGCCAGCAGCGCCATTGGGGGCGCAGGGTTAGGCTACACCTTC. Its protein is CASSAIGGAGLGYTF.

The count of this clone is one. The chain employs TRBV4-3 and TRBJ1-1, with D unclear. The germline gives CDR1 LGHNA, CDR2 YSLEER. The CDR3 covers 14 residues. The V and J ends lost 5 bases and 4 bases respectively, with 14 bases between them. CDR3 loop: CASSRASQVTEAFF. The CDR3 DNA follows: TGCGCCAGCAGCAGAGCAAGTCAGGTCACTGAAGCTTTCTTT.

The genes are TRBV25-1 and TRBJ2-7; no reliable D call. The CDR3 spans 15 residues. Germline V gene sequence: CDR1 MGHDK, CDR2 SYGVNS. Trimming took off 3 bases at V and 2 bases at J, with 14 bases between the two ends. Written as DNA, the CDR3 is TGTGCCAGCAGTGACCTCGAGACCGCTCCCTACGAGCAGTACTTC. Translating it yields CASSDLETAPYEQYF.

The CDR3 nucleotides are TGTGCCAGCAGCCAAGTGGGGGACATCCGCTACAATGAGCAGTTCTTC. Its protein is CASSQVGDIRYNEQFF. The chain employs TRBV14 and TRBJ2-1; D might be TRBD1 (6 bases). The length of the CDR3 is 16 residues. V was clipped by 1 base and J by 3 bases, with 13 bases between them. Looked up from germline, CDR1 is SGHDN and CDR2 is FVKESK.

This clone showed up just a few times. The V and J genes are TRBV28 and TRBJ2-7; D may match TRBD1 or TRBD2 (7 bases each). V was pared by 2 bases and J by 5 bases, with 16 bases between. Germline CDR1 MDHEN, CDR2 SYDVKM. The CDR3 covers 15 residues. CDR3 region: CASSLGRGQYHEQYF. CDR3 nucleotide sequence: TGTGCCAGCAGTTTAGGGAGGGGACAGTACCACGAGCAGTACTTC.

Only one count was recorded for this clone. The rearrangement uses TRBV5-1 and TRBJ2-3; a possible D gene is TRBD2 (6 bases). Germline V gene lookup returns CDR1 SGHRS and CDR2 YFSETQ. V lost 4 bases and J 0 bases, leaving 9 bases between the germline ends. There are 14 residues in the CDR3. The CDR3, as DNA: TGCGCCAGCAGCCTTAGCGGAAGCACAGATACGCAGTATTTT. It specifies CASSLSGSTDTQYF.

The rearrangement links TRBV14 to TRBJ2-7; perhaps TRBD2 as D (6 bases). Trimming pared 3 bases from V and 9 bases from J, leaving 15 bases between. Germline assignment: CDR1 SGHDN and CDR2 FVKESK. This CDR3 is built from 13 residues. Here the CDR3 reads CASSQGTLRVQYF. The CDR3 DNA sequence: TGTGCCAGCAGCCAGGGGACTCTCCGGGTGCAGTACTTC. The whole variable domain, filled in from reference TRBV14 and TRBJ2-7, reads EAGVTQFPSHSVIEKGQTVTLRCDPISGHDNLYWYRRVMGKEIKFLLHFVKESKQDESGMPNNRFLAERTGGTYSTLKVQPAELEDSGVYFCASSQGTLRVQYFGPGTRLTVT.

J is TRBJ2-3 and V is TRBV18; 12 bases map to TRBD2. V lost 6 bases and J lost 3; bases outside the gene matches: 7. This CDR3 has 16 amino acids. Per germline, CDR1 KGHSH and CDR2 LQKENI. CDR3 residues: CASSGVTSGSTDTQYF. In DNA form, the CDR3 reads TGTGCCAGCTCGGGTGTGACTAGCGGGAGTACAGATACGCAGTATTTT. Based on the CDR3 plus reference TRBV18 and TRBJ2-3, the full variable domain is NAGVMQNPRHLVRRRGQEARLRCSPMKGHSHVYWYRQLPEEGLKFMVYLQKENIIDESGMPKERFSAEFPKEGPSILRIQQVVRGDSAAYFCASSGVTSGSTDTQYFGPGTRLTVL.

The chain couples TRBV5-1 to TRBJ1-6; D remains ambiguous. The germline V and J ends were trimmed by 6 bases and 0 bases, with 7 bases remaining between them. The germline CDR1 and CDR2 sequences are SGHRS and YFSETQ. The length of the CDR3 is 14 residues. The CDR3 bases are TGCGCCAGCACCCCTGGCTCCTATAATTCACCCCTCCACTTT. Its translation: CASTPGSYNSPLHF.

V usage is TRBV7-3 and J usage is TRBJ2-3, with D unclear. Per germline, CDR1 SGHTA and CDR2 FQGTGA. Trimming stripped 4 bases from V and 4 bases from J, with 9 bases between. This CDR3 comprises 13 residues. The CDR3 protein is CASSSYLADTQYF. The DNA for the CDR3 is TGTGCCAGCAGCTCTTACTTGGCAGATACGCAGTATTTT.

This chain links TRBV18 with TRBJ2-4; TRBD2 matches at 8 bases. Germline loops: CDR1 KGHSH, CDR2 LQKENI. CDR3 length equals 17 residues. Trimming removed 0 bases from V and 4 bases from J; junction bases left unmatched: 8. DNA for the CDR3: TGTGCCAGCTCACCACCCCGGGAGGGGGAATCTAAAAACATTCAGTACTTC. Residues: CASSPPREGESKNIQYF.

J is TRBJ1-6 and V is TRBV11-2; weak D call: TRBD1 (6 bases). CDR3 length: 16 residues. V lost 5 bases, J lost 10 bases, and 21 bases lay in between. The V gene's germline CDR1 is SGHAT and CDR2 FQNNGV. Written as DNA, the CDR3 is TGTGCCAGCAGCCCCCAGGACAGACCTTGGGGGTCACCCCTCCACTTT. Encoded protein: CASSPQDRPWGSPLHF.

V gene TRBV11-2 combines with J gene TRBJ2-1, with D possibly being TRBD2 (6 bases). With 5 bases removed from V and 4 bases from J, the gap between germline ends came to 18 bases. CDR1 SGHAT and CDR2 FQNNGV come from the germline V gene. The CDR3 length is 16 residues. The CDR3: CASSGDPGLKYNEQFF. CDR3 DNA sequence: TGTGCCAGCAGCGGAGACCCAGGACTAAAATACAATGAGCAGTTCTTC. The full variable domain, its missing parts supplied by reference TRBV11-2 and TRBJ2-1, is EAGVAQSPRYKIIEKRQSVAFWCNPISGHATLYWYQQILGQGPKLLIQFQNNGVVDDSQLPKDRFSAERLKGVDSTLKIQPAKLEDSAVYLCASSGDPGLKYNEQFFGPGTRLTVL.

A single count supports this clone. The J gene is TRBJ1-2, the V gene TRBV6-1; D remains unclear. Germline V gene sequence: CDR1 MNHNS, CDR2 SASEGT. The CDR3 spans 14 residues. With 1 base removed from V and 4 bases from J, the gap between germline ends came to 10 bases. The CDR3 is CASSEGVYRYGYTF. CDR3 in DNA: TGTGCCAGCAGTGAAGGGGTCTACCGCTATGGCTACACCTTC.

The CDR3 DNA is TGTGCCAGCAGAAAAACGGGACAACTTAATGAAAAACTGTTTTTT. It encodes CASRKTGQLNEKLFF. V is TRBV6-1 and J is TRBJ1-4; a possible D gene is TRBD1 (6 bases). V lost 6 bases, J lost 4 bases, and 15 bases lay in between. CDR3 size: 15 residues. Germline CDR1 and CDR2: MNHNS and SASEGT.

The chain carries TRBV9 and TRBJ1-1; 8 nucleotides line up with TRBD1. CDR1 is SGDLS and CDR2 is YYNGEE in the germline V gene. The CDR3 length is 14 residues. The junction had 9 bases not matched to a gene; V was cut back by 0 bases and J by 11 bases. CDR3 region: CASSVVSTGGTAFF. DNA of the CDR3: TGTGCCAGCAGCGTAGTTTCCACAGGGGGGACGGCTTTCTTT.

The chain is built from TRBV5-1 and TRBJ1-1; 9 bases are a match to TRBD1. This CDR3 contains 18 residues. Germline CDR1 is SGHRS and CDR2 is YFSETQ. J lost 1 base, V lost 5 bases, and 15 bases had no gene match. The CDR3 DNA sequence: TGCGCCAGCAGACTTACCCCCGGGACAGGGTCCCGGAACACTGAAGCTTTCTTT. Amino acid sequence: CASRLTPGTGSRNTEAFF.

In this sample, this clone turned up once. The chain joins TRBV7-9 to TRBJ1-2; 10 nucleotides line up with TRBD1. The junction had 6 bases not matched to a gene; V was cut back by 5 bases and J by 0 bases. The CDR3 totals 16 residues. The germline gives CDR1 SEHNR, CDR2 FQNEAQ (reference sequence). Here the CDR3 reads CASSPDRGETNYGYTF. The DNA of the CDR3 is TGTGCCAGCAGCCCGGACAGGGGGGAGACTAACTATGGCTACACCTTC.

The chain recombines TRBV11-2 with TRBJ2-5; 8 bases align to TRBD2. This CDR3 has 16 amino acids. CDR1 is SGHAT and CDR2 is FQNNGV in the germline V gene. With 5 bases clipped from V and 2 bases from J, the junction kept 10 bases outside the gene matches. The CDR3 DNA sequence: TGTGCCAGCAGCCCCCCGGGACTAGTGAATCAAGAGACCCAGTACTTC. Its translation: CASSPPGLVNQETQYF.

The CDR3 region has the DNA TGCGCCAGCAGCCAAGAAGGCGGGAAGAAATCTGAGAAGCAGTACTTC. It is translated as CASSQEGGKKSEKQYF. The V and J genes are TRBV4-1 and TRBJ2-7, with D possibly matching TRBD2 (6 bases). The CDR3 consists of 16 residues. The ends were cut back, 0 bases at V and 8 bases at J, with 20 bases in the middle. Germline values: CDR1 MGHRA, CDR2 YSYEKL.

The chain uses TRBV7-9 and TRBJ2-3; D remains ambiguous. The germline V gene encodes CDR1 SEHNR and CDR2 FQNEAQ (reference sequence). The CDR3 loop spans 14 amino acids. Trimming pared 1 base from V and 0 bases from J, leaving 5 bases between. CDR3: CASSLEGSTDTQYF. CDR3 nucleotide sequence: TGTGCCAGCAGCTTAGAAGGAAGCACAGATACGCAGTATTTT.